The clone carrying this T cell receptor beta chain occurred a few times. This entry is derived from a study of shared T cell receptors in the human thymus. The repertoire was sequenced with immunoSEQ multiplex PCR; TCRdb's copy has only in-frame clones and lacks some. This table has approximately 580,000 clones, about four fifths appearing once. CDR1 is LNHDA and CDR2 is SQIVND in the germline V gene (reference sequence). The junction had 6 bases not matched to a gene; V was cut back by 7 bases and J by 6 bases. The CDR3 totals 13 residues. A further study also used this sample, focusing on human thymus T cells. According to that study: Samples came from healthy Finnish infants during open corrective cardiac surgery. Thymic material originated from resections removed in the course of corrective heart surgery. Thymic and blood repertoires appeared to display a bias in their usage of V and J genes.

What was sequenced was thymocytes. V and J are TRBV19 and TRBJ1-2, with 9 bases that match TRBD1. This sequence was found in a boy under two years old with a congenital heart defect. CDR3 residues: CASIGTGSNGYTF. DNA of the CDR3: TGTGCCAGTATAGGGACAGGGAGTAATGGCTACACCTTC.